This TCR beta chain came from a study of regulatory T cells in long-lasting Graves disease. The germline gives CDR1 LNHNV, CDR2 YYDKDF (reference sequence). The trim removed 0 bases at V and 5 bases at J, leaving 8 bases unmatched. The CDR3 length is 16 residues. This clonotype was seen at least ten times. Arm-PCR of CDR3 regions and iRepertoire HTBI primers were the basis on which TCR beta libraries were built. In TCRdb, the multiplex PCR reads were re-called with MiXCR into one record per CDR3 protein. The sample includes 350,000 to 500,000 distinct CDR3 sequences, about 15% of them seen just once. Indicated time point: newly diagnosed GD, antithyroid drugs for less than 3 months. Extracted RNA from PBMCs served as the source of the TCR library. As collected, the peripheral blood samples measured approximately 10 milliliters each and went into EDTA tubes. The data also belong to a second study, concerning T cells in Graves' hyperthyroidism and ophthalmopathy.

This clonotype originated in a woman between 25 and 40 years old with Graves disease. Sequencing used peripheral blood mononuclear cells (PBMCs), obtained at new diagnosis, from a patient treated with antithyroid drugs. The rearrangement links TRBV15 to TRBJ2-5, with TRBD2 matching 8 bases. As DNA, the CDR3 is TGTGCCACCAGCAGAGAGAAAAGCGGGAGTGGGGAGACCCAGTACTTC. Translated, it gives CATSREKSGSGETQYF.